This T cell receptor (beta chain) was profiled in a study of CXCR3-negative and CXCR3-positive naive CD8 T cells. Points from the study as a whole: In CXCR3-positive naive cells, the TRB CDR3s were more hydrophobic than in CXCR3-negative naive cells. Memory cells showed distinct TRBV-TRBJ patterns, while the two naive subsets matched. With surface CD5 comparable between naive subsets, TCR strength was estimated using properties derived from the TRB CDR3.

Naive CD8+ T cells showed CD45RO-CCR7+CD27+CD95-. UMI-labeled 5' RACE TRB cDNA libraries were prepared from the cells. TCRdb reworked the 5' RACE reads into one entry per CDR3 protein, no DNA. The table lists about 8,400 distinct CDR3 sequences. A remark on this clonotype: Its target is not known.

Germline CDR1 is SGHDN and CDR2 is FVKESK. This CDR3 is built from 14 residues. This chain joins TRBV14 and TRBJ2-7; TCRdb outputs TRBD1, but without DNA this stays unchecked. The source of this sequence is a human donor in good health. Some clones in this sample may be carry-over from other donors' samples. Sequences were obtained from naive CXCR3+ CD8+ T cells from blood. As to subset: CD45RO-CCR7+CD27+CD95- naive CD8+ T cells expressing CXCR3 (TNR3+). The CDR3 loop is CASSPTVTSYEQYF.